This T cell receptor (beta chain) was profiled in a study of blood T cell repertoires in COVID-19. Background on the study: The United States, Italy and Spain supplied acute and convalescent COVID-19 samples. PBMCs, B-cell-depleted T cells, or T cells were the source of the cDNA or gDNA that made up the material.

Germline CDR1 reads LNHDA; CDR2 reads SQIVND (reference sequence). CDR3 length: 15 amino acids. V shed 5 bases and J 7 bases; nucleotides not matched to a gene: 8. Original handling: Amplification of reference gene primers was used by the study to estimate nucleated cell counts. Sequenced by immunoSEQ multiplex PCR; TCRdb stores in-frame clones only, minus some. That table furnishes V, J and clone size, whereas the DNA furnished D and trimming. The sample records some 200,000 clones, 65% to 85% being singletons. This TCR was sampled from a woman between 25 and 40 years old who had recovered from COVID-19. The sequencing sample was made of peripheral blood. The V gene is TRBV19, the J gene TRBJ2-1; TRBD2 matches 10 bases. Here the CDR3 reads CASSAVAGGWNEQFF. The CDR3 bases are TGTGCCAGTAGTGCAGTAGCGGGAGGTTGGAATGAGCAGTTCTTC.